One sample yielded the 23 T cell receptor beta chains listed below, sequenced in a study of PD-1 blockade in classical Hodgkin lymphoma. Some clones are missing from TCRdb's copy, which holds only in-frame ones; the method was immunoSEQ multiplex PCR. The sample lists around 60,000 clones, roughly nine tenths occurring once. As for time point: cycle 4 day 1 (C4D1), after less than 7 weeks of nivolumab. Every patient had relapsed following autologous stem cell transplantation, and cohorts differed in brentuximab vedotin exposure. The sequencing here drew on peripheral blood mononuclear cells (PBMCs), taken before the fourth cycle of nivolumab. These receptors originate from a human donor with classical Hodgkin lymphoma.

This chain uses TRBV30 with TRBJ1-4; D is possibly TRBD1 (5 bases). This CDR3 comprises 15 residues. The germline V and J ends were trimmed by 0 bases and 6 bases, with 14 bases remaining between them. Germline assignment: CDR1 GTSNPN and CDR2 SVGIG (reference sequence). For the CDR3, the DNA is TGTGCCTGGAGTGTACGTGGCAGGGTAGATGAAAAACTGTTTTTT. Amino acids: CAWSVRGRVDEKLFF.

This clone appeared once. This chain connects TRBV6-1 to TRBJ2-7, with 7 nucleotides matching TRBD1. Unmatched junction bases numbered 10, after V lost 6 bases and J lost 5 bases. The germline CDR1 and CDR2 sequences are MNHNS and SASEGT. There are 14 residues in the CDR3. The CDR3 region is CASRRGLGLDEQYF. For the CDR3, the DNA is TGTGCCAGCAGAAGGGGGCTGGGGTTGGACGAGCAGTACTTC.

The chain has TRBV19 and TRBJ1-3; D unresolved. Germline V gene lookup returns CDR1 LNHDA and CDR2 SQIVND (reference sequence). The CDR3 extends over 14 amino acids. V was cut by 7 bases and J by 0 bases, with 10 bases left in between. This chain's CDR3 is CASTGSNSGNTIYF. As DNA, the CDR3 is TGTGCCAGTACAGGCAGCAACTCTGGAAACACCATATATTTT.

In regard to this clone: No conserved phenylalanine or tryptophan is present at the end of the CDR3, so a read error is the likely explanation. The chain uses TRBV5-1 and TRBJ1-1; tentatively, D is TRBD1 (6 bases). Germline CDR1 and CDR2: SGHRS and YFSETQ. The V end lost 2 bases, the J end lost 3 bases, and 11 bases lay between the germline ends. This CDR3 is built from 14 residues. This CDR3 is CASSFGGQDTEAFL. The CDR3 bases are TGCGCCAGCAGCTTTGGGGGGCAGGACACTGAAGCTTTCCTT.

The genes are TRBV2 and TRBJ1-2; D is uncertain. This CDR3 contains 12 residues. Trimming left V 2 bases short and J 5 bases short, with 6 bases between. From germline, CDR1 is SNHLY and CDR2 FYNNEI. The CDR3 DNA reads TGTGCCAGCAGTGAAAATGGGTATGGCTACACCTTC. This sequence encodes CASSENGYGYTF.

The chain employs TRBV29-1 and TRBJ2-1; 10 nucleotides line up with TRBD2. Germline trimming cut 3 bases from V and 7 bases from J; bases unmatched to any gene: 3. The germline V gene encodes CDR1 SQVTM and CDR2 ANQGSEA. The CDR3 totals 13 residues. This chain's CDR3 is CSVDQRGGNEQFF. The CDR3 coding sequence is TGCAGCGTTGATCAGCGGGGGGGTAATGAGCAGTTCTTC.

The chain employs TRBV20-1 and TRBJ1-2, with D unresolved. Germline CDR1 reads DFQATT; CDR2 reads SNEGSKA (reference sequence). The CDR3 spans 11 residues. Trimming pared 5 bases from V and 6 bases from J, leaving 10 bases between. CDR3 sequence: CSALDGDGYTF. The CDR3 bases are TGCAGTGCTCTCGATGGAGATGGCTACACCTTC.

The chain recombines TRBV2 with TRBJ2-6, with D hard to call. V shed 7 bases and J shed 4 bases, with 14 bases lying between them. The germline V gene encodes CDR1 SNHLY and CDR2 FYNNEI. The CDR3 consists of 15 residues. CDR3 region: CASTQEIGGANVLTF. In DNA form, the CDR3 reads TGTGCCAGCACACAAGAGATCGGGGGGGCCAACGTCCTGACTTTC.

The chain carries TRBV2 and TRBJ1-2; 9 bases match TRBD1. In germline, CDR1 is SNHLY, CDR2 FYNNEI. With 7 bases clipped from V and 3 bases from J, the junction kept 6 bases outside the gene matches. The CDR3 is 14 residues long. CDR3 region: CASTRDRVDYGYTF. The DNA for the CDR3 is TGTGCCAGCACTCGGGACAGGGTCGACTATGGCTACACCTTC.

This sequence joins TRBV18 and TRBJ1-5; D remains unclear. V lost 1 base and J 2 bases, leaving 9 bases between the germline ends. The CDR3 contains 15 residues. Germline values: CDR1 KGHSH, CDR2 LQKENI. The CDR3 DNA reads TGTGCCAGCTCACCACAGCAGGAAGGCAATCAGCCCCAGCATTTT. Its translation is CASSPQQEGNQPQHF.

The V call is TRBV5-4, the J call TRBJ1-1, with no clear D. Deletions cut 1 base from V and 1 base from J, with 5 bases between. The V gene's germline CDR1 is SGHNT and CDR2 YYREEE (reference sequence). The CDR3 is made up of 13 amino acids. CDR3 protein: CASSLSENTEAFF. Here the CDR3 DNA reads TGTGCCAGCAGCTTGTCTGAGAACACTGAAGCTTTCTTT.

The rearrangement links TRBV11-2 to TRBJ2-7; D is unclear. The V end lost 1 base, the J end lost 3 bases, and 4 bases lay between the germline ends. Per the germline V gene, CDR1 is SGHAT and CDR2 is FQNNGV. The CDR3 loop spans 12 amino acids. This chain's CDR3 is CASSLGNYEQYF. CDR3 DNA: TGTGCCAGCAGCTTAGGTAACTACGAGCAGTACTTC.

The V and J genes are TRBV16 and TRBJ1-1; D is possibly TRBD1 (5 bases). Germline CDR1 and CDR2: KGHSY and FQNENV. Trimming left V 3 bases short and J 1 base short, with 12 bases between. The CDR3 extends over 15 amino acids. CDR3 coding DNA: TGTGCCAGCAGCCATACCGGGACTGGGAACACTGAAGCTTTCTTT. Amino acids: CASSHTGTGNTEAFF.

The rearrangement uses TRBV5-1 and TRBJ2-5; the match to TRBD2 covers 10 bases. CDR1 and CDR2 (germline): SGHRS, YFSETQ. The CDR3 is 16 amino acids. With 4 bases clipped from V and 5 bases from J, the junction kept 11 bases outside the gene matches. CDR3 nucleotide sequence: TGCGCCAGCAGCAAGGATAGCGGGGGGCCCCGGGAGACCCAGTACTTC. This translates into CASSKDSGGPRETQYF.

V gene TRBV4-2 combines with J gene TRBJ1-2; D may be TRBD1 (6 bases). This CDR3 is built from 18 residues. Germline CDR1 and CDR2: LGHNA and YNFKEQ. Trimming pared 1 base from V and 2 bases from J, leaving 20 bases between. DNA for the CDR3: TGTGCCAGCAGCCAAGTAAAGGGGAAAACAGGGTCGAACTATGGCTACACCTTC. This codes for CASSQVKGKTGSNYGYTF.

This clone was found once. This sequence joins TRBV7-6 and TRBJ2-7, with D perhaps TRBD1 (5 bases). V was cut by 5 bases and J by 0 bases, with 14 bases left in between. The germline V gene has CDR1 SGHVS and CDR2 FNYEAQ. The length of the CDR3 is 15 residues. CDR3 coding DNA: TGTGCCAGCAGCCCCCTGGACGGACACTCCTACGAGCAGTACTTC. This gives the protein CASSPLDGHSYEQYF.

Worth noting for this clone: The junction does not match germline at one end; this may be a read error. This chain uses TRBV2 with TRBJ1-2, with a possible D match to TRBD1 (5 bases). The length of the CDR3 is 15 residues. Germline CDR1 reads SNHLY; CDR2 reads FYNNEI. CDR3 protein: CASSEEGLGVYGYTF. CDR3 DNA sequence: TGTGCCAGCAGCGAAGAGGGCCTGGGGGTCTATGGCTACACCTTC.

J is TRBJ2-5 and V is TRBV29-1, with D unresolved. CDR1 and CDR2 (germline): SQVTM, ANQGSEA. The length of the CDR3 is 12 residues. V was clipped by 4 bases and J by 1 base, with 7 bases between them. The CDR3 reads CSVAEPQETQYF. The CDR3 DNA sequence: TGCAGCGTTGCTGAGCCCCAAGAGACCCAGTACTTC.

This chain links TRBV9 with TRBJ2-1; TRBD2 agrees at 9 bases. The CDR3 is 16 residues long. V trimming: 0 bases; J trimming: 6 bases; junction bases outside the gene matches: 7. Germline loops: CDR1 SGDLS, CDR2 YYNGEE. The chain's CDR3 is CASSVVNSGGPNEQFF. The CDR3 nucleotides are TGTGCCAGCAGCGTAGTTAATAGCGGGGGCCCCAATGAGCAGTTCTTC.

This chain's CDR3 is CASSGQDISEDYGYTF. The CDR3 DNA reads as TGTGCCAGCAGTGGCCAGGACATCTCAGAGGACTATGGCTACACCTTC. The gene calls are TRBV2 and TRBJ1-2; D is perhaps TRBD1 (5 bases). Trimming removed 4 bases from V and 3 bases from J, with 18 bases in between. CDR3 length: 16 residues. CDR1 and CDR2 (germline): SNHLY, FYNNEI.

This rearrangement joins TRBV14 to TRBJ1-2; maybe TRBD1 (5 bases). V lost 3 bases and J 4 bases, leaving 21 bases between the germline ends. Germline CDR1 and CDR2: SGHDN and FVKESK. This CDR3 region has 17 residues. DNA for the CDR3: TGTGCCAGCAGCCATTGGGCAGGGCGAACGGCCCCCTATGGCTACACCTTC. Residues: CASSHWAGRTAPYGYTF.

V gene TRBV4-1 combines with J gene TRBJ1-1; no clear D. Per the germline V gene, CDR1 is MGHRA and CDR2 is YSYEKL. The CDR3 covers 16 residues. V was clipped by 5 bases and J by 4 bases, with 20 bases between them. CDR3 residues: CASSSRSAGVGTEAFF. CDR3 bases: TGCGCCAGCAGCTCCCGAAGTGCGGGCGTTGGCACTGAAGCTTTCTTT.

V is TRBV23-1 and J is TRBJ1-4, with D perhaps TRBD1 (5 bases). TRBV23-1 is an ORF, and what it does is uncertain. The CDR3 totals 15 residues. The ends were cut back, 2 bases at V and 8 bases at J, with 15 bases in the middle. CDR3: CASSQPGTAVEKLFF. Written as DNA, the CDR3 is TGCGCCAGCAGTCAACCCGGGACGGCGGTGGAAAAACTGTTTTTT.